This T cell receptor beta chain was identified in a study of T cell responses to AZD1222 COVID-19 vaccine. General study results and limits: Without day 14 samples, only post-peak T cell repertoires were studied. At study baseline, merely five or six AZD1222 recipients were seropositive.

In its sample, this clone was seen once. Its target is not known. The assay was immunoSEQ multiplex PCR, and TCRdb's table has in-frame clones only and misses some. The repertoire holds roughly 100,000 clones, with roughly 88% as singletons. The ends were cut back, 5 bases at V and 5 bases at J, with 12 bases in the middle. Germline V gene lookup returns CDR1 LNHDA and CDR2 SQIVND (reference sequence). This CDR3 comprises 13 residues. The sample in question was peripheral blood, obtained on day 0 of AZD1222 vaccination. The chain joins TRBV19 to TRBJ1-1; maybe TRBD1 (5 bases). The source of this sequence is an adult in good health. The CDR3, as DNA: TGTGCCAGTAGTCGGCGGGGGGTGACTGAAGCTTTCTTT. The encoded protein is CASSRRGVTEAFF.